This TCR beta chain was sequenced for a study of radiotherapy plus CTLA-4 blockade in lung cancer. Study at large: Objective responses were observed in 18% of patients, and disease control was achieved by roughly 29%. Overall study results and limits: Subsequent to radiotherapy plus ipilimumab, tumor-derived TCR clones underwent expansion in blood. The best predictor of response was reported to be early blood T cell clone dynamics, with interferon-beta.

Details on this clone: Its cognate antigen is unknown.

Ipilimumab CTLA-4 blockade and focal radiation were given to patients with chemo-refractory metastatic non-small-cell lung cancer. TCRdb's copy holds only in-frame clones and misses some; the assay was immunoSEQ multiplex PCR. The data show 85,000 to 130,000 clones, 85% to 90% seen once. The CDR3 runs 12 residues. The germline V and J ends were trimmed by 2 bases and 2 bases, with 6 bases remaining between them. Germline V gene sequence: CDR1 GTSNPN, CDR2 SVGIG (reference sequence). Sequenced here: peripheral blood, sampled from a patient treated with radiotherapy plus ipilimumab. The origin of this receptor is a human donor with non-small cell lung cancer that progressed on radiotherapy plus ipilimumab. Some clones in this sample may be carry-over from other donors' samples. The V and J genes are TRBV30 and TRBJ1-2, with D hard to call. This chain's CDR3 is CAWSQLNYGYTF. CDR3 coding DNA: TGTGCCTGGAGTCAACTAAACTATGGCTACACCTTC.